This T cell receptor beta chain was captured by sequencing in a study of T cells expressing NK-cell markers. Study in general: It was sorted CD3+CD56+NKG2C+, CD3+CD56+NKG2C- and CD3+CD56-NKG2C+ T cells that supplied the TCR beta repertoires. Study-level results: Uncertainty persisted over the HCMV specificity of expanded NKG2C+ T cell clones. Dominant NKG2C+ clonotypes made up roughly 1.0-7.0% of CD8+ T cells in a handful of donors.

CDR3 length equals 14 residues. CDR1 is MDHEN, CDR2 SYDVKM, per germline. As concerns this clonotype: The antigen is not known.

Reprocessing the 5' RACE reads, TCRdb reports a single entry for every CDR3 protein and omits DNA. This sample carries about 160,000 distinct CDR3 sequences, with about 19% going to the ten biggest clones. The source material was blood T cells: a sorted CD56 or NKG2C T cell subset, CD4+ or CD8+ T cells, or bulk PBMC T cells (not recorded which). The rearrangement joins TRBV28 to TRBJ2-1; TCRdb selects TRBD1, and the lack of DNA leaves this call unchecked. The receptor was derived from a man between 18 and 69 years old in good health. The CDR3 protein is CASSLLDRGNEQFF.